One sample yielded the 15 T cell receptor beta chains listed below, sequenced in a study of cytomegalovirus exposure and HLA in healthy donors. Amplification used 60 Vbeta primers and 13 Jbeta primers. The assay was immunoSEQ multiplex PCR, and TCRdb's table has in-frame clones only and misses some. This table holds under 200,000 clones, about 81% found once. The sample comprised PBMCs. Every receptor here comes from a young woman in good health and CMV-seronegative.

V usage is TRBV27 and J usage is TRBJ2-7, with 12 bases fitting TRBD1. Germline CDR1 and CDR2: MNHEY and SMNVEV (reference sequence). The CDR3 contains 17 residues. The V and J ends lost 5 bases and 3 bases, in that order; junction bases with no gene match: 11. The CDR3 nucleotides read TGTGCCAGCAGTCCAGGGACAGGGGGCGCGGGGCTCTACGAGCAGTACTTC. Encoded protein: CASSPGTGGAGLYEQYF.

The genes are TRBV12-5 and TRBJ1-1; no definite D call. The CDR3 extends over 12 amino acids. Germline lookup yields CDR1 LGHNT and CDR2 FRNRAP. Trimming left V 2 bases short and J 11 bases short, with 12 bases between. The CDR3 nucleotides are TGTGCTAGTGGTTTGTTCCCGGGGAGTGCTTTCTTT. It codes for CASGLFPGSAFF.

The chain employs TRBV5-4 and TRBJ1-5; D is undetermined. This CDR3 is 14 amino acids long. With 1 base removed from V and 0 bases from J, the gap between germline ends came to 5 bases. CDR1 SGHNT and CDR2 YYREEE come from the germline V gene (reference sequence). The CDR3 DNA is TGTGCCAGCAGCTTGTACGGTAGCAATCAGCCCCAGCATTTT. Protein product: CASSLYGSNQPQHF.

The rearrangement joins TRBV19 to TRBJ2-1, with 11 nucleotides matching TRBD2. V was pared by 6 bases and J by 9 bases, with 10 bases of the junction left unmatched. The CDR3 loop spans 15 amino acids. The germline V gene encodes CDR1 LNHDA and CDR2 SQIVND (reference sequence). CDR3 loop: CASSPTSGTHLEQFF. The DNA of the CDR3 is TGTGCCAGTAGCCCGACTAGCGGGACGCACCTTGAGCAGTTCTTC.

This clone has only one observation. The rearrangement uses TRBV19 and TRBJ2-1; 9 positions agree with TRBD2. The germline CDR1 and CDR2 sequences are LNHDA and SQIVND (reference sequence). Germline trimming cut 4 bases from V and 4 bases from J; bases unmatched to any gene: 5. The CDR3 runs to 15 residues. CDR3 sequence: CASSRQRGVYNEQFF. The CDR3 coding sequence is TGTGCCAGTAGTAGGCAGCGGGGGGTGTACAATGAGCAGTTCTTC. The full variable domain, completed using reference TRBV19 and TRBJ2-1, is DGGITQSPKYLFRKEGQNVTLSCEQNLNHDAMYWYRQDPGQGLRLIYYSQIVNDFQKGDIAEGYSVSREKKESFPLTVTSAQKNPTAFYLCASSRQRGVYNEQFFGPGTRLTVL.

The chain couples TRBV27 to TRBJ1-1; weak D call: TRBD1 (6 bases). Per germline, CDR1 MNHEY and CDR2 SMNVEV (reference sequence). V lost 5 bases and J 2 bases, leaving 15 bases between the germline ends. This CDR3 is built from 15 residues. The CDR3: CASSPIQGRNTEAFF. CDR3 DNA: TGTGCCAGCAGTCCAATACAGGGTCGAAACACTGAAGCTTTCTTT.

This chain links TRBV27 with TRBJ2-2, with TRBD1 matching over 8 bases. This CDR3 spans 15 amino acids. Germline V gene sequence: CDR1 MNHEY, CDR2 SMNVEV (reference sequence). The V segment lost 10 bases and the J segment 7 bases; nucleotides outside the gene matches: 14. The CDR3 DNA is TGTGCCACGGGGTTGGCGACAGGGGTTGGCGGGGAGCTGTTTTTT. Its translation is CATGLATGVGGELFF.

This clone came up once. The rearrangement links TRBV18 to TRBJ2-1, with a possible D match to TRBD2 (5 bases). Germline V lookup: CDR1 KGHSH, CDR2 LQKENI. This CDR3 has 13 residues. Trimming took 0 bases from V and 8 from J, leaving 8 bases between them. DNA for the CDR3: TGTGCCAGCTCACCACCTTCCGGGGATGAGCAGTTCTTC. Its protein product is CASSPPSGDEQFF.

This clone has just a few counts. The gene calls are TRBV19 and TRBJ2-1; 7 bases align to TRBD1. This CDR3 has 14 amino acids. The trim removed 5 bases at V and 6 bases at J, leaving 7 bases unmatched. The germline CDR1 and CDR2 sequences are LNHDA and SQIVND (reference sequence). CDR3 coding DNA: TGTGCCAGTAGTCCTCTGGCAGGGGGCAATGAGCAGTTCTTC. Its protein product is CASSPLAGGNEQFF.

The rearrangement links TRBV5-1 to TRBJ2-7; 8 nucleotides agree with TRBD1. In germline, CDR1 is SGHRS, CDR2 YFSETQ. The J segment lost 6 bases and the V segment lost 0 bases, leaving 11 bases of the junction unmatched. CDR3 length equals 16 residues. CDR3 in DNA: TGCGCCAGCAGCTTGGACCCACAGGGGGTAACATCCGAGCAGTACTTC. Its protein product is CASSLDPQGVTSEQYF.

J is TRBJ2-6 and V is TRBV5-1; D possibly corresponds to TRBD1 (5 bases). The V and J ends lost 7 bases and 3 bases respectively, with 14 bases between them. This CDR3 spans 15 amino acids. Germline V lookup: CDR1 SGHRS, CDR2 YFSETQ. CDR3 residues: CASGVGASGANVLTF. The CDR3, as DNA: TGCGCCAGCGGCGTTGGGGCTAGTGGGGCCAACGTCCTGACTTTC.

The CDR3 DNA sequence: TGTGCCACCAGCAGAGATTTTGCGAACTATGGCTACACCTTC. This sequence encodes CATSRDFANYGYTF. This chain connects TRBV15 to TRBJ1-2, with no clear D. V shed 0 bases and J shed 2 bases, with 7 bases lying between them. Germline V gene lookup returns CDR1 LNHNV and CDR2 YYDKDF (reference sequence). The CDR3 spans 14 residues. The full variable domain, rest sourced from reference TRBV15 and TRBJ1-2, is DAMVIQNPRYQVTQFGKPVTLSCSQTLNHNVMYWYQQKSSQAPKLLFHYYDKDFNNEADTPDNFQSRRPNTSFCFLDIRSPGLGDTAMYLCATSRDFANYGYTFGSGTRLTVV.

This chain connects TRBV7-2 to TRBJ2-7; 14 nucleotides line up with TRBD2. This CDR3 has 15 residues. Germline loops: CDR1 SGHTA, CDR2 FQGNSA. With V trimmed by 1 base and J by 6 bases, 2 bases remained unmatched. In DNA, the CDR3 is TGTGCCAGCAGCTTAGGACTAGCGGGAGGGTCCGAGCAGTACTTC. It yields the protein CASSLGLAGGSEQYF.

This clone was recorded at least ten times. CDR3 protein: CASREPAGGTEAFF. The DNA for the CDR3 is TGTGCCAGTAGGGAACCGGCAGGGGGCACTGAAGCTTTCTTT. This sequence joins TRBV19 and TRBJ1-1; 7 nucleotides align to TRBD1. CDR1 is LNHDA and CDR2 is SQIVND in the germline V gene (reference sequence). This CDR3 is built from 14 residues. Trimming at V came to 6 bases and at J to 4 bases, leaving 8 bases not matched to a gene.

This chain uses TRBV5-5 with TRBJ2-7, with a tentative D call TRBD2 (5 bases). V was trimmed by 2 bases and J by 6 bases, leaving 15 bases between them. Germline CDR1 is SGHKS and CDR2 is YYEKEE (reference sequence). CDR3 length: 14 residues. CDR3 protein: CASSFVREKVEQYF. CDR3 DNA: TGTGCCAGCAGCTTCGTGAGGGAGAAAGTCGAGCAGTACTTC.